This T cell receptor beta chain was sequenced in a study of T-cell memory formation after mild COVID-19. As for the study in general: The study found TCR clusters largely donor specific.

Whole-study findings and limits: Cross-reactive memory appears to have joined, as suggested by some responding clones showing up in pre-infection memory.

Using constant-segment primers, 5'RACE produced TCR alpha and TCR beta cDNA libraries carrying sample barcodes and UMIs. Each CDR3 protein is one row after TCRdb ran MiXCR on the 5' RACE reads. The data contain around 300,000 distinct CDR3 sequences, about 13% of them singletons. This clonotype was observed a few times. The antigen is unknown. The TCR originated in a man younger than 35 who had mild COVID-19 (a few samples of this study predate the infection). Cell type and time point are not known. Material: PBMCs or a T cell subset sorted from them (not recorded which).

The CDR3 reads CSAVIGTSGYNEQFF. DNA of the CDR3: TGCAGTGCCGTCATTGGGACTAGCGGGTACAATGAGCAGTTCTTC. V is TRBV20-1 and J is TRBJ2-1, with 12 bases aligning to TRBD2. Losses at the gene ends were 6 bases for V and 4 bases for J; bases not matched to a gene: 7. Germline-derived CDR1 and CDR2 are DFQATT and SNEGSKA (reference sequence). The CDR3 extends over 15 amino acids.